This T cell receptor beta chain was identified during a study of blood T cell repertoires in COVID-19 (TCRdb year 2020). At the level of the whole study: Samples covering the acute and convalescent phases of COVID-19 were provided by collaborators in the United States, Italy and Spain. The material from the prospective study consisted of cDNA or gDNA derived from T cells, B-cell-depleted T cells, or PBMCs. The dataset comprised deeply sampled blood TCRbeta repertoires from subjects exposed to, actively infected with, or recovered from COVID-19. The repertoires were released in a freely available public database meant as a resource for research on the immune response to SARS-CoV-2. The samples were drawn from two sources: the first 160 participants of the ongoing ImmuneRACE study, and approximately 1,300 subjects contributed by 6 global collaborators. A de-identified subject ID, COVID-19 status, age in years and sex were almost always included in the sample metadata. HLA class I and class II types, where available, came from metadata supplied by the sample provider rather than from assay-based typing. Broader findings and caveats from the paper: Clinical and demographic metadata were provided uncurated, with the amount varying by source and participant.

CDR1 MDHEN and CDR2 SYDVKM are derived from the germline V gene. V is pared back by 5 bases and J by 0 bases, with 8 bases lying between the germline termini. The CDR3 holds 15 amino acids from the cysteine to the phenylalanine. The retained sequence is limited to the CDR3, 45 bases, with the frame set at the first base. Note on this clone: Its antigen remains undetermined. No much larger clone is present one base from it, and per-base qualities are unavailable.

TCRbeta CDR3 regions were amplified from genomic DNA by means of the immunoSEQ Assay, a bias-controlled multiplex PCR. In the paper's pipeline: The number of nucleated cells in each sample was estimated by amplification of reference gene primers within the assay. To quantify the absolute abundance of each unique TCRbeta CDR3 rearrangement, sequence reads were collapsed and filtered. For each sample, productive Simpson clonality was calculated by taking the square root of Simpson's diversity index across productive rearrangements. TCRdb holds this immuneACCESS table with in-frame rearrangements only. Some clones are missing; in checked studies, unresolved V genes explain under half, and the rest has no known cause. D and trimming were read from the DNA, whereas the V and J calls and clone size are those reported in that table. This sample has 95,000 to 110,000 clones in its table, and around 90% of those were observed once. In total, the top ten clones hold approximately 3.6% of the sample.

Whole blood was collected in K2EDTA tubes by collaborating institutions according to the institutions' own protocols. For TCRbeta analysis, collaborator samples were shipped as frozen whole blood, as isolated PBMCs, or as DNA extracted from either sample type. Recombination connected TRBV28 to TRBJ2-6; the D gene identity is not certain. Input material: peripheral blood. The TCR sequence derives from a woman between 55 and 75 years old with acute or convalescent COVID-19. The DNA sequence is TGTGCCAGCAGTCTAACAGCCTCTGGGGCCAACGTCCTGACTTTC. Its translation is CASSLTASGANVLTF.